This T cell receptor beta chain was documented in a study of early T cells in non-severe SARS-CoV-2 infection. Study at large: Sequencing was performed on bulk RNA from unsorted whole blood, leaving chains unpaired. Findings of the study overall: Matching results from VDJdb favored anti-spike CD8 responses, leaving private and CD4 specificities undetected.

Individual cDNA molecules were tagged with unique molecular identifiers, the study reported. In TCRdb, the 5' RACE reads were re-called with MiXCR into one record per CDR3 protein. The sample lists about 68,000 distinct CDR3 sequences, 12% occurring once. CDR1 and CDR2 from the germline V gene are SGHVS and FNYEAQ. V was clipped by 1 base and J by 1 base; unmatched bases: 3. This CDR3 region has 16 residues. This clonotype was observed many times. No antigen is known for it. This chain uses TRBV7-6 with TRBJ2-2, with 7 positions matching TRBD1. The receptor's source is an adult who was a healthcare worker with PCR-confirmed SARS-CoV-2 infection or an uninfected control (not recorded which). Material for sequencing was whole blood. The DNA for the CDR3 is TGTGCCAGCAGCTTAGGGACAGGCATGAACACCGGGGAGCTGTTTTTT. Translation: CASSLGTGMNTGELFF. Full variable domain (outside the CDR3, taken from reference TRBV7-6 and TRBJ2-2): GAGVSQSPRYKVTKRGQDVALRCDPISGHVSLYWYRQALGQGPEFLTYFNYEAQQDKSGLPNDRFSAERPEGSISTLTIQRTEQRDSAMYRCASSLGTGMNTGELFFGEGSRLTVL.